A single sample gave rise to the 21 T cell receptor beta chains below, sequenced in a study of preoperative IRX-2 immunotherapy in early breast cancer. Profiled with immunoSEQ multiplex PCR; TCRdb holds only in-frame clones, not every one. The sample shows about 45,000 clones, 77% of them seen only once. Treatment meaning: preoperative locoregional IRX-2 cytokine immunotherapy. Material: tumor tissue, obtained after IRX-2 immunotherapy. The source of these receptors is a human donor with breast cancer.

This clone was seen a handful of times. The gene calls are TRBV14 and TRBJ2-1; 8 nucleotides align to TRBD2. Germline CDR1 reads SGHDN; CDR2 reads FVKESK. V shed 1 base, J shed 7 bases, and the junction held 9 bases outside the gene matches. This CDR3 contains 16 residues. This chain's CDR3 is CASSQVTGGASNEQFF. The CDR3 nucleotides are TGTGCCAGCAGCCAAGTGACGGGGGGGGCCTCAAATGAGCAGTTCTTC. Combining the CDR3 with reference TRBV14 and TRBJ2-1 gives the whole variable domain EAGVTQFPSHSVIEKGQTVTLRCDPISGHDNLYWYRRVMGKEIKFLLHFVKESKQDESGMPNNRFLAERTGGTYSTLKVQPAELEDSGVYFCASSQVTGGASNEQFFGPGTRLTVL.

The chain links TRBV23-1 to TRBJ1-4; no firm D call. TRBV23-1 carries the ORF label, with uncertain function. The CDR3 sequence is 17 residues long. The V end was cut by 3 bases, the J end by 0 bases, with 14 bases between. The CDR3 loop reads CASSHRNGVATNEKLFF. The CDR3 DNA is TGCGCCAGCAGTCACAGGAACGGAGTTGCAACTAATGAAAAACTGTTTTTT.

J is TRBJ2-3 and V is TRBV5-1; D tentatively fits TRBD1 or TRBD2 (6 bases each). With 4 bases removed from V and 4 bases from J, the gap between germline ends came to 13 bases. The CDR3 contains 14 residues. Germline lookup yields CDR1 SGHRS and CDR2 YFSETQ. The DNA of the CDR3 is TGCGCCAGCAGCCCGTGGGGGGCTGCAGATACGCAGTATTTT. It codes for CASSPWGAADTQYF. Full variable domain (missing parts from reference TRBV5-1 and TRBJ2-3): KAGVTQTPRYLIKTRGQQVTLSCSPISGHRSVSWYQQTPGQGLQFLFEYFSETQRNKGNFPGRFSGRQFSNSRSEMNVSTLELGDSALYLCASSPWGAADTQYFGPGTRLTVL.

The CDR3 here is CASSSTSGGANEQFF. The CDR3, as DNA: TGTGCCAGCAGCTCAACTAGCGGGGGGGCCAATGAGCAGTTCTTC. This sequence joins TRBV28 and TRBJ2-1; 13 bases align to TRBD2. V trimming: 6 bases; J trimming: 6 bases; junction bases outside the gene matches: 5. This CDR3 has 15 residues. Germline-derived CDR1 and CDR2 are MDHEN and SYDVKM.

CDR3 DNA: TGTGCCAGCAGTTACGGCGCAGGGGAGCGATCACCCCTCCACTTT. This encodes CASSYGAGERSPLHF. The genes are TRBV6-8 and TRBJ1-6, with a tentative D call TRBD1 (6 bases). Looked up from germline, CDR1 is MNHGY and CDR2 is SAAAGT. The CDR3 runs to 15 residues. V was clipped by 2 bases and J by 10 bases, with 15 bases between them.

This chain links TRBV6-4 with TRBJ2-1; the match to TRBD1 covers 7 bases. The V gene end was trimmed by 5 bases and the J gene end by 0 bases; junction bases not matched to a gene: 7. This CDR3 is 16 amino acids long. From germline, CDR1 is MRHNA and CDR2 SNTAGT. In DNA, the CDR3 is TGTGCCAGCAGTTACATGTCAGGGGGCTCCTACAATGAGCAGTTCTTC. As protein: CASSYMSGGSYNEQFF.

The chain recombines TRBV7-7 with TRBJ2-7, with D possibly TRBD1 on 6 matching bases. Per germline, CDR1 SSHAT and CDR2 FNYEAQ (reference sequence). Trimming removed 5 bases from V and 5 bases from J, with 22 bases in between. The CDR3 totals 16 residues. The CDR3 DNA is TGTGCCAGCAGCCTTAGGGCCTCTACAGGGATCAACGAGCAGTACTTC. This sequence encodes CASSLRASTGINEQYF.

This clone was seen only once. J is TRBJ1-6 and V is TRBV6-8; TRBD1 aligns across 7 bases. The V gene end was trimmed by 2 bases and the J gene end by 4 bases; junction bases not matched to a gene: 2. This CDR3 is built from 15 residues. Germline V gene data show CDR1 as MNHGY and CDR2 as SAAAGT. DNA for the CDR3: TGTGCCAGCAGTTACATGGGACAGTATAATTCACCCCTCCACTTT. This sequence encodes CASSYMGQYNSPLHF.

The chain has TRBV10-1 and TRBJ1-1, with unresolved D. The ends were cut back, 6 bases at V and 3 bases at J, with 11 bases in the middle. The CDR3 covers 13 residues. Germline V lookup: CDR1 WNHNN, CDR2 SYGVQD (reference sequence). The CDR3 sequence is CASRVQLDTEAFF. The DNA for the CDR3 is TGCGCCAGCAGGGTACAACTGGACACTGAAGCTTTCTTT.

V and J are TRBV10-3 and TRBJ1-6, with a weak D call TRBD1 (5 bases). V lost 0 bases and J 2 bases, leaving 11 bases between the germline ends. CDR1 and CDR2 from the germline V gene are ENHRY and SYGVKD. CDR3 length equals 17 residues. The CDR3 reads CAISESTAGTYNSPLHF. CDR3 nucleotide sequence: TGTGCCATCAGTGAGTCTACGGCAGGGACCTATAATTCACCCCTCCACTTT.

This clone is a singleton in its sample. The genes are TRBV6-8 and TRBJ2-5, with D tentatively TRBD1 (6 bases). V gave up 5 bases and J gave up 8 bases, with 12 bases separating them. This CDR3 is 12 amino acids long. The germline V gene encodes CDR1 MNHGY and CDR2 SAAAGT. CDR3 bases: TGTGCCAGCAGTGAGGCACAGGGAACCCAGTACTTC. Amino acids: CASSEAQGTQYF.

The CDR3 loop is CASSAGTGGESPLHF. The CDR3, as DNA: TGTGCCAGCAGTGCCGGTACAGGTGGCGAATCACCCCTCCACTTT. The chain recombines TRBV6-8 with TRBJ1-6, with D possibly TRBD1 on 5 matching bases. Germline CDR1 and CDR2: MNHGY and SAAAGT. CDR3 length: 15 amino acids. The V gene lost 5 bases and the J gene lost 10 bases, with 18 bases spanning the gap.

The V call is TRBV6-8, the J call TRBJ2-3; D possibly corresponds to TRBD1 (6 bases). The length of the CDR3 is 17 residues. The V end lost 5 bases, the J end lost 5 bases, and 23 bases lay between the germline ends. Germline lookup yields CDR1 MNHGY and CDR2 SAAAGT. The CDR3 DNA follows: TGTGCCAGCAGTCCCGCCCGCCCAGGGGATACTAGAGATACGCAGTATTTT. Its translation: CASSPARPGDTRDTQYF.

The chain is built from TRBV30 and TRBJ2-5; 8 nucleotides match TRBD1. With V trimmed by 1 base and J by 1 base, 8 bases remained unmatched. CDR3 length equals 16 residues. Germline V gene sequence: CDR1 GTSNPN, CDR2 SVGIG (reference sequence). The CDR3 DNA sequence: TGTGCCTGGAGTGCAAGAGGCAGGGGGCTCCAAGAGACCCAGTACTTC. Protein product: CAWSARGRGLQETQYF.

The V gene is TRBV7-5, the J gene TRBJ2-7; no check of the table's D call, TRBD1, against the DNA was made. TRBV7-5 represents a pseudogene. This CDR3 has 16 residues. DNA for the CDR3: TGTGCCAGCAGCTTAGGCGTACAGGGTACGAACTACGAGCAGTACTTC. Protein product: CASSLGVQGTNYEQYF.

The gene calls are TRBV12-5 and TRBJ1-5, with TRBD1 matching over 8 bases. Germline V lookup: CDR1 LGHNT, CDR2 FRNRAP. V shed 1 base and J 0 bases; nucleotides not matched to a gene: 5. CDR3 size: 17 residues. The chain's CDR3 is CASGLGDRFYSNQPQHF. The DNA of the CDR3 is TGTGCTAGTGGTTTGGGGGACAGGTTTTATAGCAATCAGCCCCAGCATTTT.

A note on this clone: Relative to the germline gene, one junction end is altered; a read error may explain this. The chain links TRBV15 to TRBJ1-2; tentative D call: TRBD1 (5 bases). The CDR3 loop spans 14 amino acids. Germline CDR1 reads LNHNV; CDR2 reads YYDKDF (reference sequence). CDR3 DNA: TGTGCCACCAGCAGAGGCGGGGGGGACCATGGCTACATCTTC. It encodes CATSRGGGDHGYIF.

The chain recombines TRBV6-1 with TRBJ2-1, with TRBD2 matching 10 bases. There are 21 residues in the CDR3. V trimming: 0 bases; J trimming: 5 bases; junction bases outside the gene matches: 19. The germline V gene encodes CDR1 MNHNS and CDR2 SASEGT. CDR3 sequence: CASSEASWPSGSTQPDNEQFF. CDR3 DNA sequence: TGTGCCAGCAGTGAAGCTTCGTGGCCTAGCGGGAGCACCCAACCCGACAATGAGCAGTTCTTC.

The chain has TRBV7-2 and TRBJ2-5, with 13 bases identical to TRBD2. From germline, CDR1 is SGHTA and CDR2 FQGNSA. This CDR3 is built from 17 residues. Trimming removed 5 bases from V and 2 bases from J; junction bases left unmatched: 8. CDR3 sequence (DNA): TGTGCCAGCAGCAGACTAGCGGGGGGACTGATGCAAGAGACCCAGTACTTC. Translated, it gives CASSRLAGGLMQETQYF. Full variable domain (rest looked up from reference TRBV7-2 and TRBJ2-5): GAGVSQSPSNKVTEKGKDVELRCDPISGHTALYWYRQSLGQGLEFLIYFQGNSAPDKSGLPSDRFSAERTGGSVSTLTIQRTQQEDSAVYLCASSRLAGGLMQETQYFGPGTRLLVL.

The rearrangement uses TRBV5-1 and TRBJ2-1, with no clear D. Germline CDR1 reads SGHRS; CDR2 reads YFSETQ. CDR3 length equals 16 residues. V was clipped by 0 bases and J by 1 base, with 11 bases between them. CDR3 in amino acids: CASSLVQTRSYNEQFF. DNA of the CDR3: TGCGCCAGCAGCTTGGTTCAAACCCGATCCTACAATGAGCAGTTCTTC.

This rearrangement joins TRBV1 to TRBJ2-5; the table names TRBD2, a call not compared with the DNA. TRBV1 constitutes a pseudogene. The CDR3 loop spans 17 amino acids. The CDR3 loop reads CASSQVVGSGGGETQYF. For the CDR3, the DNA is TGCGCCAGCAGCCAAGTCGTCGGGTCGGGGGGAGGAGAGACCCAGTACTTC.